This T cell receptor beta chain appears in the sequencing data of a study of PD-1 blockade in classical Hodgkin lymphoma. Whole-study results and caveats: Why the repertoires differ is still unclear, perhaps disease activity or prior therapy. CD4+ but not CD8+ TCR diversity rose significantly by C4D1. Nivolumab initiation under 1 year post-ASCT meant exclusion. Reports described newly diagnosed patients as having lower baseline TCR diversity than healthy donors.

Time point in this sample: cycle 4 day 1 (C4D1), after 5 to 7 weeks of nivolumab. Each of the patients experienced relapse following autologous stem cell transplantation, and their brentuximab vedotin exposure differed. Sequencing was performed with immunoSEQ multiplex PCR; in TCRdb, only in-frame clones are kept and a portion is missing. This table has more than 85,000 clones, more than 70% appearing once. The CDR3 length is 15 residues. CDR1 is GTSNPN and CDR2 is SVGIG in the germline V gene (reference sequence). V dropped 2 bases and J dropped 4; count of bases not matched to a gene: 8. Note on this clone: Its antigen is unidentified.

The rearrangement links TRBV30 to TRBJ1-1; 9 nucleotides align to TRBD1. This specimen consisted of peripheral blood mononuclear cells (PBMCs), obtained before the fourth cycle of nivolumab. The sequence came from a human donor with classical Hodgkin lymphoma. CDR3 sequence: CAWSHRGRWGTEAFF. The CDR3 DNA sequence: TGTGCCTGGAGTCACAGGGGGCGCTGGGGCACTGAAGCTTTCTTT.